Following are 9 T cell receptor beta chains from one sample sequenced in a study of blood T cell repertoires in COVID-19. The repertoire was sequenced with immunoSEQ multiplex PCR; TCRdb's copy has only in-frame clones and lacks some. The table lists approximately 69,000 clones, approximately 84% of them singletons, with 9% to 15% in the top ten. The sequenced material came from peripheral blood. These TCRs come from a human donor in a cohort sampled during active COVID-19.

This chain links TRBV9 with TRBJ2-1; TRBD1 agrees at 9 bases. V dropped 3 bases and J dropped 6; count of bases not matched to a gene: 4. This CDR3 has 14 amino acids. CDR1 is SGDLS, CDR2 YYNGEE, per germline. The CDR3 coding sequence is TGTGCCAGCAGCGCACAGGGGGCTGGCAATGAGCAGTTCTTC. Its protein product is CASSAQGAGNEQFF.

This clone was recorded once. The V and J genes are TRBV7-2 and TRBJ2-7; 7 bases are shared with TRBD2. Germline V CDR1 and CDR2: SGHTA, FQGNSA. The CDR3 is 15 amino acids. With 0 bases clipped from V and 3 bases from J, the junction kept 5 bases outside the gene matches. CDR3 sequence reads: CASSLATSEYYEQYF. CDR3 DNA: TGTGCCAGCAGCTTAGCTACTAGCGAGTACTACGAGCAGTACTTC.

Only one count was recorded for this clone. CDR3 sequence: CASGTGAYEQYF. The CDR3 nucleotides are TGTGCCTCCGGGACAGGGGCCTACGAGCAGTACTTC. The rearrangement joins TRBV30 to TRBJ2-7; 10 bases fit TRBD1. J lost 2 bases, V lost 7 bases, and 2 bases had no gene match. The CDR3 spans 12 residues. The germline CDR1 and CDR2 sequences are GTSNPN and SVGIG (reference sequence).

To note about this clone: A read error may produce the germline difference seen at one junction end. The rearrangement joins TRBV11-2 to TRBJ2-3, with D unclear. The V gene's germline CDR1 is SGHAT and CDR2 FQNNGV. The CDR3 loop spans 15 amino acids. CDR3 loop: CANSLDGTSTDTQYF. The DNA of the CDR3 is TGTGCCAACAGCTTAGATGGTACTAGCACAGATACGCAGTATTTT.

The chain uses TRBV6-2 or TRBV6-3 and TRBJ2-7; D is undetermined. Trimming shortened V by 4 bases and J by 2 bases, and 6 bases separated the two germline ends. The CDR3 totals 12 residues. Germline V gene data show CDR1 as MNHEY and CDR2 as SVGEGT. The CDR3: CASSSPPYEQYF. The CDR3 nucleotides are TGTGCCAGCAGTTCCCCTCCCTACGAGCAGTACTTC.

The rearrangement uses TRBV19 and TRBJ1-2, with a tentative D call TRBD1 (6 bases). Per the germline V gene, CDR1 is LNHDA and CDR2 is SQIVND (reference sequence). Trimming stripped 2 bases from V and 4 bases from J, with 20 bases between. This CDR3 has 17 amino acids. The CDR3 DNA reads TGTGCCAGTAGTATACGGCCGGGTACGAACAGGGTCTATGGCTACACCTTC. It yields the protein CASSIRPGTNRVYGYTF.

The CDR3 DNA is TGTGCCATTTCAACTAGCGGGGGACAAGAGACCCAGTACTTC. This gives the protein CAISTSGGQETQYF. J is TRBJ2-5 and V is TRBV6-5; 11 nucleotides match TRBD2. The CDR3 is 14 amino acids. V gave up 10 bases and J gave up 2 bases; unmatched junction bases: 6. Germline values: CDR1 MNHEY, CDR2 SVGAGI.

The chain combines TRBV5-1 with TRBJ1-3, with D possibly being TRBD1 (6 bases). Germline lookup yields CDR1 SGHRS and CDR2 YFSETQ. The CDR3 length is 15 residues. Trimming shortened V by 3 bases and J by 2 bases, and 12 bases separated the two germline ends. The CDR3 is CASSWEGQTGNTIYF. Written as DNA, the CDR3 is TGCGCCAGCAGCTGGGAAGGACAGACTGGAAACACCATATATTTT.

The CDR3 DNA reads TGTGCCAGCTCACTTACAGGGGATCAGCCCCAGCATTTT. It is translated as CASSLTGDQPQHF. V usage is TRBV18 and J usage is TRBJ1-5; 7 bases line up with TRBD1. V lost 4 bases to trimming and J lost 5 bases; unmatched junction nucleotides: 2. The CDR3 is made up of 13 amino acids. CDR1 and CDR2 from the germline V gene are KGHSH and LQKENI.